A single sample gave rise to the 21 T cell receptor beta chains below, sequenced in a study of cytomegalovirus exposure and HLA in healthy donors. The PCR ran on 60 Vbeta and 13 Jbeta primers. Sequencing used immunoSEQ multiplex PCR; TCRdb keeps in-frame clones, though not all of them. The sample has 110,000 or so clones, 69% seen once. Sequencing was done on a sample of PBMCs. The source is a woman in her 70s in good health and CMV-seropositive.

The chain couples TRBV7-2 to TRBJ2-2; 10 positions agree with TRBD1. Germline values: CDR1 SGHTA, CDR2 FQGNSA. V shed 2 bases, J shed 3 bases, and the junction held 6 bases outside the gene matches. This CDR3 is built from 17 residues. CDR3 sequence: CASSLPGQGYDTGELFF. Here the CDR3 DNA reads TGTGCCAGCAGCTTACCGGGACAGGGGTATGACACCGGGGAGCTGTTTTTT.

The V gene is TRBV19, the J gene TRBJ1-1; possibly TRBD1 for D (5 bases). V lost 1 base, J lost 2 bases, and 8 bases lay in between. The CDR3 loop spans 14 amino acids. The germline V gene encodes CDR1 LNHDA and CDR2 SQIVND (reference sequence). The CDR3 sequence: CASSIGGTNTEAFF. The CDR3, as DNA: TGTGCCAGTAGTATAGGTGGGACTAACACTGAAGCTTTCTTT.

This chain uses TRBV30 with TRBJ2-4, with TRBD1 as a possible D gene (6 bases). Trimming shortened V by 7 bases and J by 5 bases, and 12 bases separated the two germline ends. Germline CDR1 is GTSNPN and CDR2 is SVGIG (reference sequence). The CDR3 has 12 residues. CDR3 region: CALQGLENIQYF. In nucleotides, the CDR3 is TGTGCCTTACAGGGTCTGGAAAACATTCAGTACTTC.

This chain connects TRBV7-2 to TRBJ1-5, with unresolved D. CDR3 length: 15 residues. Trimming stripped 1 base from V and 4 bases from J, with 11 bases between. CDR1 is SGHTA, CDR2 FQGNSA, per germline. CDR3 amino acids: CASSLGQVANQPQHF. CDR3 DNA sequence: TGTGCCAGCAGCTTAGGGCAGGTCGCGAATCAGCCCCAGCATTTT.

The CDR3 nucleotides are TGTGCCAGCTCACCACCGGCCAGGGCGGGAGAAAAACTGTTTTTT. Translated: CASSPPARAGEKLFF. J is TRBJ1-4 and V is TRBV18; a possible D gene is TRBD1 (5 bases). Trimming cost V 0 bases and J 8 bases, with 13 bases left between them. The CDR3 length is 15 residues. Looked up from germline, CDR1 is KGHSH and CDR2 is LQKENI.

The chain links TRBV13 to TRBJ1-6; D gene uncertain. Germline CDR1 and CDR2: PRHDT and FYEKMQ (reference sequence). The V gene lost 4 bases and the J gene lost 0 bases, with 7 bases spanning the gap. The CDR3 runs to 15 residues. CDR3 sequence (DNA): TGTGCCAGCAGCTCTTACAGCTCCTATAATTCACCCCTCCACTTT. Protein product: CASSSYSSYNSPLHF. The whole variable domain, remainder taken from reference TRBV13 and TRBJ1-6, is AAGVIQSPRHLIKEKRETATLKCYPIPRHDTVYWYQQGPGQDPQFLISFYEKMQSDKGSIPDRFSAQQFSDYHSELNMSSLELGDSALYFCASSSYSSYNSPLHFGNGTRLTVT.

The sample holds a few counts of this clone. The chain employs TRBV2 and TRBJ2-7; 10 bases line up with TRBD1. Germline V lookup: CDR1 SNHLY, CDR2 FYNNEI. The ends lost 6 bases at V and 3 bases at J; junction bases unmatched: 5. This CDR3 contains 14 residues. CDR3 in amino acids: CASSPWTGGYEQYF. The CDR3 DNA is TGTGCCAGCAGCCCTTGGACAGGGGGCTACGAGCAGTACTTC.

V usage is TRBV5-1 and J usage is TRBJ1-4; D not resolved. V was trimmed by 3 bases and J by 1 base, leaving 13 bases between them. The CDR3 totals 16 residues. Per germline, CDR1 SGHRS and CDR2 YFSETQ. CDR3 nucleotides: TGCGCCAGCAGCTACCAGTCCAGAGGAACTAATGAAAAACTGTTTTTT. This sequence encodes CASSYQSRGTNEKLFF.

This clone was found a few times. The CDR3 here is CAWSVLGEAPLHF. Here the CDR3 DNA reads TGTGCCTGGAGTGTACTAGGGGAGGCACCCCTCCACTTT. The chain joins TRBV30 to TRBJ1-6, with a weak D call TRBD1 (5 bases). Germline V gives CDR1 GTSNPN, CDR2 SVGIG (reference sequence). The CDR3 runs 13 residues. Between the trimmed V and J ends, which lost 0 bases and 11 bases, there was a span of 11 bases.

V and J are TRBV30 and TRBJ1-2; D gene ambiguous. The CDR3 length is 12 residues. V dropped 0 bases and J dropped 5 bases, with 7 bases sitting between them. The V gene's germline CDR1 is GTSNPN and CDR2 SVGIG (reference sequence). The chain's CDR3 is CAWSVRFYGYTF. The DNA of the CDR3 is TGTGCCTGGAGTGTCCGGTTTTATGGCTACACCTTC.

The V call is TRBV5-5, the J call TRBJ2-1, with D possibly TRBD1 on 6 matching bases. The CDR3 contains 14 residues. Trimming removed 2 bases from V and 8 bases from J, with 14 bases in between. Germline V CDR1 and CDR2: SGHKS, YYEKEE (reference sequence). In nucleotides, the CDR3 is TGTGCCAGCAGCTTATTTCAGGGGAACGATGAGCAGTTCTTC. It translates to CASSLFQGNDEQFF. Based on the CDR3 plus reference TRBV5-5 and TRBJ2-1, the full variable domain is DAGVTQSPTHLIKTRGQQVTLRCSPISGHKSVSWYQQVLGQGPQFIFQYYEKEERGRGNFPDRFSARQFPNYSSELNVNALLLGDSALYLCASSLFQGNDEQFFGPGTRLTVL.

This chain links TRBV7-6 with TRBJ2-3, with 15 bases identical to TRBD2. The CDR3 extends over 15 amino acids. The germline gives CDR1 SGHVS, CDR2 FNYEAQ. The V and J ends lost 5 bases and 5 bases, in that order; junction bases with no gene match: 2. The CDR3 sequence: CASSLGLAGGDTQYF. CDR3 DNA sequence: TGTGCCAGCAGCCTGGGACTAGCGGGGGGAGATACGCAGTATTTT.

This chain links TRBV7-2 with TRBJ2-5, with D hard to call. Germline V gene lookup returns CDR1 SGHTA and CDR2 FQGNSA. The CDR3 is made up of 14 amino acids. The V end was cut by 1 base, the J end by 3 bases, with 9 bases between. CDR3 DNA sequence: TGTGCCAGCAGCTTAGGTTCTACTGAAGAGACCCAGTACTTC. As protein: CASSLGSTEETQYF.

This chain uses TRBV4-2 with TRBJ1-1; 7 positions match TRBD1. Germline CDR1 and CDR2: LGHNA and YNFKEQ. CDR3 length: 19 amino acids. The ends lost 0 bases at V and 5 bases at J; junction bases unmatched: 18. The CDR3 DNA follows: TGTGCCAGCAGCCAAGATCCGATCGGGACAGCTCACCCCGAAACTGAAGCTTTCTTT. Encoded protein: CASSQDPIGTAHPETEAFF.

The sample holds a few counts of this clone. The chain links TRBV5-4 to TRBJ1-3; D is unresolved. Trimming took off 5 bases at V and 4 bases at J, with 16 bases between the two ends. Per germline, CDR1 SGHNT and CDR2 YYREEE (reference sequence). The CDR3 spans 15 residues. CDR3 sequence reads: CASSDPGLPGNTIYF. CDR3 nucleotides: TGTGCCAGCAGTGACCCGGGATTACCCGGAAACACCATATATTTT.

The rearrangement joins TRBV12-2 to TRBJ2-6; the table's D call, TRBD1, has no DNA check behind it. TRBV12-2 is recorded as a pseudogene. The CDR3 length is 19 residues. The CDR3 here is CASRLERPTGSSGANVLTF. CDR3 in DNA: TGTGCAAGTCGCTTAGAACGGCCGACAGGTAGCTCTGGGGCCAACGTCCTGACTTTC.

The sample holds a few counts of this clone. The V gene is TRBV27, the J gene TRBJ2-3; 11 nucleotides match TRBD1. Germline V gene data show CDR1 as MNHEY and CDR2 as SMNVEV (reference sequence). Losses at the gene ends were 2 bases for V and 5 bases for J; bases not matched to a gene: 15. The CDR3 covers 19 residues. This CDR3 is CASSLAGQGALRLGDTQYF. The CDR3, as DNA: TGTGCCAGCAGTTTAGCCGGACAGGGGGCTCTCAGGTTAGGAGATACGCAGTATTTT.

The chain combines TRBV7-2 with TRBJ2-7, with 10 bases that match TRBD2. Germline CDR1 and CDR2: SGHTA and FQGNSA. This CDR3 comprises 15 residues. J lost 3 bases, V lost 5 bases, and 7 bases had no gene match. Here the CDR3 reads CASSPAGGTIYEQYF. The CDR3 bases are TGTGCCAGCAGCCCAGCGGGGGGGACGATCTACGAGCAGTACTTC.

V usage is TRBV7-2 and J usage is TRBJ1-2; D gene uncertain. The CDR3 sequence is 14 residues long. Germline-derived CDR1 and CDR2 are SGHTA and FQGNSA. The V and J ends lost 8 bases and 0 bases respectively, with 13 bases between them. The CDR3: CASPRAGTNYGYTF. Here the CDR3 DNA reads TGTGCCAGCCCCCGGGCGGGCACTAACTATGGCTACACCTTC.

In its sample, this clone was seen a few times. The chain combines TRBV5-1 with TRBJ1-2; 7 bases align to TRBD1. The V gene's germline CDR1 is SGHRS and CDR2 YFSETQ. Trimming took 0 bases from V and 4 from J; bases not matched to a gene: 6. The CDR3 is 15 amino acids. The CDR3 region has the DNA TGCGCCAGCAGCTTGGGAGAGACAGGGACCTATGGCTACACCTTC. Amino acid sequence: CASSLGETGTYGYTF.

The chain couples TRBV27 to TRBJ1-3, with D possibly matching TRBD1 (6 bases). There are 15 residues in the CDR3. Germline V gene sequence: CDR1 MNHEY, CDR2 SMNVEV (reference sequence). Between the trimmed V and J ends, which lost 2 bases and 4 bases, there was a span of 12 bases. CDR3: CASSLAGGLGNTIYF. Written as DNA, the CDR3 is TGTGCCAGCAGTTTAGCCGGGGGGCTCGGAAACACCATATATTTT.